A selection of T cell receptor beta chains follows, all from one sample in a study of cytomegalovirus exposure and HLA in healthy donors. Repertoires were generated with immunoSEQ multiplex PCR, while TCRdb's copy carries only in-frame clones and drops some. The sample shows 110,000 to 150,000 clones, about 8.9% of them seen only once. Sequenced material: PBMCs. These receptors came from a middle-aged man in good health and CMV-seronegative. CDR3s include the opening cysteine and the closing phenylalanine or tryptophan. The order of the fields is J gene, V gene, D gene, CDR3 length, CDR3 protein. D genes are given only for firm matches.

>TRBJ2-3|TRBV10-1|NA|16
CASSENRRTSTDTQYF
>TRBJ1-5|TRBV6-1|TRBD1|14
CASREGQGVQPQHF
>TRBJ1-2|TRBV11-1|TRBD1|13
CASSNDRGNGYTF
>TRBJ2-7|TRBV7-7|TRBD1|14
CASSPGQDIHEQYF
>TRBJ1-1|TRBV5-5|NA|15
CASSYTAKGVWEAFF
>TRBJ1-2|TRBV7-9|NA|15
CASSLPLKGEGGYTF
>TRBJ1-6|TRBV27|TRBD1|14
CASSGQGDNSPLHF
>TRBJ2-7|TRBV7-2|TRBD1|13
CASSFGQGGEQYF
>TRBJ2-1|TRBV7-9|TRBD2|18
CASSLATTSGSKVNEQFF
>TRBJ1-2|TRBV11-2|NA|13
CASSLAGNYGYTF
>TRBJ2-7|TRBV6-1|NA|12
CASRRAIYEQYF
>TRBJ2-3|TRBV2|TRBD2|15
CASSESSGVPDTQYF
>TRBJ2-7|TRBV6-5|NA|15
CASSYSTSPHYEQYF
>TRBJ2-2|TRBV6-6|NA|15
CASRDPRGSTGELFF
>TRBJ1-2|TRBV10-2|TRBD1|14
CASRLQGAGYGYTF
>TRBJ1-2|TRBV9|NA|15
CASSRSGQLNYGYTF
>TRBJ2-5|TRBV27|NA|13
CASSFSGQETQYF
>TRBJ1-5|TRBV2|NA|16
CASRGWTRGGHQPQHF
>TRBJ1-3|TRBV28|TRBD1|15
CASSSQGVAGNTIYF
>TRBJ1-2|TRBV28|TRBD1|15
CASSLHTGGANGYTF
>TRBJ1-1|TRBV29-1|NA|13
CSVEEGEGAEAFF
>TRBJ2-1|TRBV18|TRBD2|15
CASSGLAVSYNEQFF
>TRBJ2-5|TRBV25-1|NA|16
CASSEAGMGRKETQYF
>TRBJ1-5|TRBV19|TRBD1|14
CASTLQGGNQPQHF
>TRBJ2-1|TRBV5-1|NA|12
CASRDWNNEQFF
>TRBJ2-5|TRBV6-1|TRBD1|14
CASSVDRAQETQYF
>TRBJ2-7|TRBV9|NA|14
CASSTHQGSYEQYF
>TRBJ1-4|TRBV6-1|NA|13
CASIGQPNEKLFF
>TRBJ2-1|TRBV18|NA|15
CASSVPAGNYNEQFF
>TRBJ2-5|TRBV5-1|NA|14
CASSSQGSQETQYF
>TRBJ2-1|TRBV30|TRBD2|15
CAWSRGLAGGNEQFF
>TRBJ1-2|TRBV28|NA|16
CASSLYATDVNYGYTF
>TRBJ1-5|TRBV6-6|TRBD1|15
CASRSDRGGNQPQHF